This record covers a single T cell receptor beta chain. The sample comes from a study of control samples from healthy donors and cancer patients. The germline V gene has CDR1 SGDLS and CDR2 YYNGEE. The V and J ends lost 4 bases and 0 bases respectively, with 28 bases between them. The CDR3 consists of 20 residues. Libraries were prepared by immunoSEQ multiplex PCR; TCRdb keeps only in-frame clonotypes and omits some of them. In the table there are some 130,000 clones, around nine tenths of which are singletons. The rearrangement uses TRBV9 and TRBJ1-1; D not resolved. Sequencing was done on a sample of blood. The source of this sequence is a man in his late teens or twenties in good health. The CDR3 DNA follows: TGTGCCAGCAGCCCCCTCGCCAGATCTTTTACTTCCATTATGAACACTGAAGCTTTCTTT. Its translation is CASSPLARSFTSIMNTEAFF.